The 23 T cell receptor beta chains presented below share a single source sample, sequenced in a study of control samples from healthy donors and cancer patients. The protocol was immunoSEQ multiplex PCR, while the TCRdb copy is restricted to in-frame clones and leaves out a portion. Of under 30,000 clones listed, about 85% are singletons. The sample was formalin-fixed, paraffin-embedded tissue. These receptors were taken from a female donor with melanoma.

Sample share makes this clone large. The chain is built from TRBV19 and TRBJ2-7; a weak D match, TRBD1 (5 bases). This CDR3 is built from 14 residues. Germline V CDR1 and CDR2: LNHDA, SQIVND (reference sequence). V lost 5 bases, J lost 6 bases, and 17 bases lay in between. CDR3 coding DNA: TGTGCCAGTAGTTTCGGCCAGGGCAGCTTCGAGCAGTACTTC. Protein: CASSFGQGSFEQYF.

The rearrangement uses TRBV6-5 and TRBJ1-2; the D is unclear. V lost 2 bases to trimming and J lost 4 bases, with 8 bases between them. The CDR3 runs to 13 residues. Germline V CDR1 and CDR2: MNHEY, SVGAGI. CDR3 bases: TGTGCCAGCAGTTACGGGCAGCGCTATGGCTACACCTTC. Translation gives CASSYGQRYGYTF.

CDR3 in DNA: TGTGCCAGCAGTTCGCTAGGCGATGAGCAGTTCTTC. Amino acids: CASSSLGDEQFF. V and J are TRBV6-5 and TRBJ2-1; D remains ambiguous. V was cut by 4 bases and J by 8 bases, with 9 bases left in between. CDR1 and CDR2 from the germline V gene are MNHEY and SVGAGI. The CDR3 contains 12 residues.

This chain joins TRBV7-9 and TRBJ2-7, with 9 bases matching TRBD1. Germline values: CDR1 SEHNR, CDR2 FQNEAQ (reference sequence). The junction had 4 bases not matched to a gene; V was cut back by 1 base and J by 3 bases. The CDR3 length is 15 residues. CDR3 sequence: CASSLGPDRGYEQYF. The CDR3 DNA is TGTGCCAGCAGCTTAGGGCCGGACAGGGGCTACGAGCAGTACTTC.

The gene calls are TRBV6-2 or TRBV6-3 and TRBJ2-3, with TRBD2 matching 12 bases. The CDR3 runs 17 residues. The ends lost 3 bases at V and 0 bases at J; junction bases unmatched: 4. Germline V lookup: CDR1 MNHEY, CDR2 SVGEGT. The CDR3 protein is CASSYASGRGSTDTQYF. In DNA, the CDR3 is TGTGCCAGCAGTTATGCTAGCGGGAGGGGGAGCACAGATACGCAGTATTTT.

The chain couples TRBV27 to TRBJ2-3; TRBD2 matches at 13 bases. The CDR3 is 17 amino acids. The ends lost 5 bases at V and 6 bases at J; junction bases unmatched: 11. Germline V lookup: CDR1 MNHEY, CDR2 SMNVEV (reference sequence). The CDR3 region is CASSPLRTSGRSDTQYF. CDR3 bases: TGTGCCAGCAGTCCCCTACGGACTAGCGGGAGATCGGATACGCAGTATTTT.

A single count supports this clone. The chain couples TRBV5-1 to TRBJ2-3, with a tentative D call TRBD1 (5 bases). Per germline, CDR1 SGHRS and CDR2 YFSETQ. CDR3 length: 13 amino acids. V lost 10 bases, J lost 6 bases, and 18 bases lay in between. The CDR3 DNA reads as TGCGCCTCCCCGGGCCAGGGTTCTGATACGCAGTATTTT. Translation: CASPGQGSDTQYF.

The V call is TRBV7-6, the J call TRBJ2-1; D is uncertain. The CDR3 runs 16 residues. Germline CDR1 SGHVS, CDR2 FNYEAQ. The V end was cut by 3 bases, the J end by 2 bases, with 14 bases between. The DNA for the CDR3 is TGTGCCAGCAGCTTTGAGCCAGGTGCTGCCTACAATGAGCAGTTCTTC. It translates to CASSFEPGAAYNEQFF.

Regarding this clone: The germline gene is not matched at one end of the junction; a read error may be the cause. CDR3 DNA sequence: TGCGCTAGCAGTCAAGAGGGTGAGACCCAGTACTTC. The encoded protein is CASSQEGETQYF. This chain links TRBV23-1 with TRBJ2-5; possibly TRBD2 for D (5 bases). TRBV23-1 is labeled an ORF, and its function is uncertain. The CDR3 loop spans 12 amino acids.

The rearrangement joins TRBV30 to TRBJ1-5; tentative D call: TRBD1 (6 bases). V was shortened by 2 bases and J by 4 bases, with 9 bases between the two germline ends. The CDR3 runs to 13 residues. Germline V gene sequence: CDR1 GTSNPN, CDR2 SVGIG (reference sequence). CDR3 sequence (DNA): TGTGCCTGGAGTAGGGGGGCTAATCAGCCCCAGCATTTT. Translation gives CAWSRGANQPQHF.

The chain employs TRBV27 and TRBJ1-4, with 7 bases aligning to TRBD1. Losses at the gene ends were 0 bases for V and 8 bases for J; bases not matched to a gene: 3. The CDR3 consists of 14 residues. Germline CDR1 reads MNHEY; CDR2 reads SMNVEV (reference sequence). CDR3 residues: CASSLSLTGEKLFF. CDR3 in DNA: TGTGCCAGCAGTTTATCCTTGACAGGGGAAAAACTGTTTTTT.

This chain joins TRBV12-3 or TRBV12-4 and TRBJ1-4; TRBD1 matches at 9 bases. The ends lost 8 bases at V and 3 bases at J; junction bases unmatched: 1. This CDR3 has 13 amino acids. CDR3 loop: CASYRGPNEKLFF. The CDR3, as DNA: TGTGCCAGCTACAGGGGGCCTAATGAAAAACTGTTTTTT.

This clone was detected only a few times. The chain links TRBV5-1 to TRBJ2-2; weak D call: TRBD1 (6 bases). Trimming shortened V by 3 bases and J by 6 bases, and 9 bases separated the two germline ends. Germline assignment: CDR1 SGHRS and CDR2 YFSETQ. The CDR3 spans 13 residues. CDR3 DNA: TGCGCCAGCAGCTACGGACAGCCCGGGGAGCTGTTTTTT. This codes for CASSYGQPGELFF.

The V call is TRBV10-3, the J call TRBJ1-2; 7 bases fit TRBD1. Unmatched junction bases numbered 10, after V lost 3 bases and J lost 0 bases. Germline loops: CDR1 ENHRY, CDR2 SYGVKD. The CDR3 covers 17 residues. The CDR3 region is CAISDPQGQRANYGYTF. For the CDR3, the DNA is TGTGCCATCAGTGACCCCCAGGGACAGAGAGCTAACTATGGCTACACCTTC.

The CDR3 nucleotides are TGTGCCAGCAGTCTAGCGGGAGGCTCTGGGGCCAACGTCCTGACTTTC. Translated, it gives CASSLAGGSGANVLTF. The chain joins TRBV2 to TRBJ2-6; TRBD2 aligns across 11 bases. This CDR3 comprises 16 residues. CDR1 SNHLY and CDR2 FYNNEI come from the germline V gene. V was pared by 5 bases and J by 0 bases, with 0 bases of the junction left unmatched.

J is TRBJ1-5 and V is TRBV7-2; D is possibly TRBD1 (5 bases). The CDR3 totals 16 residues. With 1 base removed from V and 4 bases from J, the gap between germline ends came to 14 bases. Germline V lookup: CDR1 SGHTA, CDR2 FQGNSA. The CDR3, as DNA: TGTGCCAGCAGCTTAGTAGATAGACAGCTTAATCAGCCCCAGCATTTT. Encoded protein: CASSLVDRQLNQPQHF.

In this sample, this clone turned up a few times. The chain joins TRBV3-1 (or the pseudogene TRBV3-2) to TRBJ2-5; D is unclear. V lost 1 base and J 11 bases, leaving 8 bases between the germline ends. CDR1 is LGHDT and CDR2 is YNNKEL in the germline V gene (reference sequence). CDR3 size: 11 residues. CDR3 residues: CASSQAGPQYF. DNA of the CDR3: TGTGCCAGCAGCCAAGCGGGTCCTCAGTACTTC.

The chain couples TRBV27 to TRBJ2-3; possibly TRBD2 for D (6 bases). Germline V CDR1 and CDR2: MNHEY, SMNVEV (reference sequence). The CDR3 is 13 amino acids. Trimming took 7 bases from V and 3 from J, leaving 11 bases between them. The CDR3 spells CASIRSGTDTQYF. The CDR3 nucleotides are TGTGCCAGCATAAGAAGCGGGACAGATACGCAGTATTTT.

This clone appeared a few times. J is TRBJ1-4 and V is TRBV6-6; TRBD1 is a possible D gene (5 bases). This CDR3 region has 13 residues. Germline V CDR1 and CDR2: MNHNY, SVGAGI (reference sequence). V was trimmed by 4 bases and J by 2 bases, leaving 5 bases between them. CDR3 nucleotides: TGTGCCAGCAGTTCAGGGACTAATGAAAAACTGTTTTTT. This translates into CASSSGTNEKLFF.

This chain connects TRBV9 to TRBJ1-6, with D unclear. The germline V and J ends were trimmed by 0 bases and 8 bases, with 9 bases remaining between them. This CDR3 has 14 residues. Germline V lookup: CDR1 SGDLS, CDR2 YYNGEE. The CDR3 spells CASSVVSMDSPLHF. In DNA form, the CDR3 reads TGTGCCAGCAGCGTAGTGTCAATGGATTCACCCCTCCACTTT. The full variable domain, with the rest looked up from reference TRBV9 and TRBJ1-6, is DSGVTQTPKHLITATGQRVTLRCSPRSGDLSVYWYQQSLDQGLQFLIQYYNGEERAKGNILERFSAQQFPDLHSELNLSSLELGDSALYFCASSVVSMDSPLHFGNGTRLTVT.

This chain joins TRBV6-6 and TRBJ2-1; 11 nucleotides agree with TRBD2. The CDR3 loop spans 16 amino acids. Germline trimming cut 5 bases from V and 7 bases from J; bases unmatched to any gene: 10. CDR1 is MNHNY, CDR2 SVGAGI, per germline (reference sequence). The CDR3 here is CASSHPGRTSGNEQFF. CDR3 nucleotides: TGTGCCAGCAGTCACCCGGGACGGACTAGCGGGAATGAGCAGTTCTTC.

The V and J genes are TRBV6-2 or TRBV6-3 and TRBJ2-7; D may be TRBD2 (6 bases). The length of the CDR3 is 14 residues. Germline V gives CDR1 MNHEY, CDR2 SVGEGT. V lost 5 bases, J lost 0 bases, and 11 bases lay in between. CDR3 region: CASSLTGASYEQYF. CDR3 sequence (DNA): TGTGCCAGCAGTCTGACGGGAGCCTCCTACGAGCAGTACTTC.

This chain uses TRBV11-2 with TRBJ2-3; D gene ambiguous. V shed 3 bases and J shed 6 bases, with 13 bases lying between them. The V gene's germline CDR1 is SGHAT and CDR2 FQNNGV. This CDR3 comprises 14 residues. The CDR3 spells CASSFWQKKDTQYF. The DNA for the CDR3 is TGTGCCAGCAGCTTTTGGCAGAAGAAGGATACGCAGTATTTT.